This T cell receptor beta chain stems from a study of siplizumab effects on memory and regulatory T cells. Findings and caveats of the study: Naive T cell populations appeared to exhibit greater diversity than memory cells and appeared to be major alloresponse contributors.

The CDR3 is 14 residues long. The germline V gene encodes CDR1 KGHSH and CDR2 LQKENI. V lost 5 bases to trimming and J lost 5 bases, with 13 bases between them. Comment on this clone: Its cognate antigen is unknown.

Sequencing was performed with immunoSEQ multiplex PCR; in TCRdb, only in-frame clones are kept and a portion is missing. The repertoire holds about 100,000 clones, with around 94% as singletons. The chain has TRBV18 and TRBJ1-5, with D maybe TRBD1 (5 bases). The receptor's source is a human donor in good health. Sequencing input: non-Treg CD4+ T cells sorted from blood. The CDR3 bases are TGTGCCAGCTCATTAGCGAAGACAGATCAGCCCCAGCATTTT. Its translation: CASSLAKTDQPQHF. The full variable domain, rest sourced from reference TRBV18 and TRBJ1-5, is NAGVMQNPRHLVRRRGQEARLRCSPMKGHSHVYWYRQLPEEGLKFMVYLQKENIIDESGMPKERFSAEFPKEGPSILRIQQVVRGDSAAYFCASSLAKTDQPQHFGDGTRLSIL.